This T cell receptor (beta chain) is from a study of blood T cell repertoires in COVID-19. The wider study: Specimens from acute and convalescent COVID-19 originated in the United States, Italy and Spain.

V was clipped by 2 bases and J by 3 bases; unmatched bases: 5. Germline V CDR1 and CDR2: MNHEY, SVGAGI. The CDR3 totals 16 residues. Participants' own reports of clinical history determined their cohort assignment. Assay used: immunoSEQ multiplex PCR; TCRdb lists only in-frame clones, some missing. The profile shows 160,000 or so clones, roughly nine tenths of them singletons. The chain is built from TRBV6-5 and TRBJ1-3; 9 positions agree with TRBD1. The specimen sequenced was PBMCs or T cells enriched from blood (not recorded which). The sequence derives from a human donor with acute COVID-19. The donor label of this sample is uncertain. The CDR3: CASSYTQGAHGNTIYF. The CDR3 nucleotides are TGTGCCAGCAGTTACACACAGGGGGCACATGGAAACACCATATATTTT.